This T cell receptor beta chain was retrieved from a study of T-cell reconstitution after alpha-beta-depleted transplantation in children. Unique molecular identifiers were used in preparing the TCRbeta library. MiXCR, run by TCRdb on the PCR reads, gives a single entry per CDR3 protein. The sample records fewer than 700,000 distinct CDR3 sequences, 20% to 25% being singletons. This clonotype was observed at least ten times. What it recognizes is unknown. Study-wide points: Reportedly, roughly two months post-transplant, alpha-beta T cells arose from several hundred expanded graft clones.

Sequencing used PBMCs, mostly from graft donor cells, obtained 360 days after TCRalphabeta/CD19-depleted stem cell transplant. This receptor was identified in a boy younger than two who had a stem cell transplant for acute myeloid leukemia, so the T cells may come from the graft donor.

CDR3 in DNA: TGTGCCAGCAGCTTTGGGTCCCTAGATACGCAGTATTTT. It codes for CASSFGSLDTQYF. The V gene is TRBV11-1, the J gene TRBJ2-3, with D hard to call. The CDR3 is 13 amino acids. The germline V gene encodes CDR1 SGHAT and CDR2 FQDESV (reference sequence). Trimming removed 3 bases from V and 5 bases from J, with 9 bases in between.